The sequence of this T cell receptor (beta chain) was determined in a study of control samples from healthy donors and cancer patients. V was trimmed by 0 bases and J by 6 bases, leaving 7 bases between them. CDR1 SGDLS and CDR2 YYNGEE come from the germline V gene. The CDR3 has 13 residues. Sequenced by immunoSEQ multiplex PCR; TCRdb stores in-frame clones only, minus some. Found here are around 90,000 clones, roughly 86% of them singletons; the top ten hold roughly 20%. The TCR was taken from a man aged 25-40 years in good health. V and J are TRBV9 and TRBJ2-4; D gene uncertain. The sequenced sample was blood. The CDR3 spells CASSVGGGNIQYF. The CDR3 DNA sequence: TGTGCCAGCAGCGTAGGAGGCGGAAACATTCAGTACTTC.